This TCR beta chain was identified during a study of identifying expanded T cells in peripheral blood. Study-wide findings and caveats: Across healthy donors, higher total template counts meant significantly greater roughly two-week count variance.

Concerning this clone itself: Its antigen is unknown.

The repertoire was sequenced with immunoSEQ multiplex PCR; TCRdb's copy has only in-frame clones and lacks some. The sample records roughly 120,000 clones, roughly nine tenths being singletons. V lost 4 bases, J lost 4 bases, and 12 bases stayed unmatched. CDR3 length: 16 residues. Germline CDR1 is SGHRS and CDR2 is YFSETQ. Collection occurred without any documented infections or immune events in donors. V usage is TRBV5-1 and J usage is TRBJ2-5; 8 positions agree with TRBD2. The clonotype originates from a person aged 18 to 70 in good health. The specimen sequenced was blood. CDR3 nucleotides: TGCGCCAGCAGCACGACGACTAGCGCGGGGAGAGAGACCCAGTACTTC. It codes for CASSTTTSAGRETQYF.